The 8 T cell receptor beta chains in this list originate from one sample, sequenced in a study of beta chain features in type 1 diabetes. The isolated RNA, all of it, was reverse transcribed, so expressed TCRB transcripts were what got sequenced. Here immunoSEQ multiplex PCR was the method, and the copy in TCRdb shows in-frame clones only, minus some. The sample lists around 190,000 clones, approximately 13% occurring once. The sample comprised central memory CD4+ T cells from blood. The receptors were sampled from a woman aged 18-30 years in good health.

In its sample, this clone was seen a few times. The rearrangement uses TRBV7-9 and TRBJ1-4, with D unclear. The V gene lost 0 bases and the J gene lost 8 bases, with 13 bases spanning the gap. There are 15 residues in the CDR3. Germline V gene lookup returns CDR1 SEHNR and CDR2 FQNEAQ (reference sequence). CDR3 nucleotide sequence: TGTGCCAGCAGCTTAGCGCAGACCGGCGGGGAAAAACTGTTTTTT. This codes for CASSLAQTGGEKLFF. The full variable domain, with the rest looked up from reference TRBV7-9 and TRBJ1-4, is DTGVSQNPRHKITKRGQNVTFRCDPISEHNRLYWYRQTLGQGPEFLTYFQNEAQLEKSRLLSDRFSAERPKGSFSTLEIQRTEQGDSAMYLCASSLAQTGGEKLFFGSGTQLSVL.

This chain connects TRBV5-1 to TRBJ2-1, with no clear D. The CDR3 contains 14 residues. Germline V gene sequence: CDR1 SGHRS, CDR2 YFSETQ. The V end lost 0 bases, the J end lost 6 bases, and 10 bases lay between the germline ends. CDR3 sequence: CASSLGFSFNEQFF. CDR3 in DNA: TGCGCCAGCAGCTTGGGGTTTAGTTTCAATGAGCAGTTCTTC. Based on the CDR3 plus reference TRBV5-1 and TRBJ2-1, the full variable domain is KAGVTQTPRYLIKTRGQQVTLSCSPISGHRSVSWYQQTPGQGLQFLFEYFSETQRNKGNFPGRFSGRQFSNSRSEMNVSTLELGDSALYLCASSLGFSFNEQFFGPGTRLTVL.

V gene TRBV4-3 combines with J gene TRBJ2-7; 7 bases match TRBD1. J was trimmed by 7 bases and V by 2 bases; bases with no gene match: 5. This CDR3 region has 13 residues. From germline, CDR1 is LGHNA and CDR2 YSLEER. Here the CDR3 reads CASSQQTGWEQYF. The CDR3 DNA reads as TGCGCCAGCAGCCAACAGACAGGGTGGGAGCAGTACTTC.

The chain links TRBV5-1 to TRBJ1-1; D is perhaps TRBD1 (6 bases). Trimming took off 4 bases at V and 2 bases at J, with 12 bases between the two ends. This CDR3 is 14 amino acids long. Germline V gene sequence: CDR1 SGHRS, CDR2 YFSETQ. The CDR3 sequence: CASSLRTDNTEAFF. CDR3 bases: TGCGCCAGCAGCCTCAGGACAGACAACACTGAAGCTTTCTTT. Based on the CDR3 plus reference TRBV5-1 and TRBJ1-1, the full variable domain is KAGVTQTPRYLIKTRGQQVTLSCSPISGHRSVSWYQQTPGQGLQFLFEYFSETQRNKGNFPGRFSGRQFSNSRSEMNVSTLELGDSALYLCASSLRTDNTEAFFGQGTRLTVV.

This clone appeared a few times. The V call is TRBV19, the J call TRBJ2-4, with a weak D call TRBD1 (7 bases). Germline CDR1 and CDR2: LNHDA and SQIVND (reference sequence). This CDR3 has 16 residues. Between the trimmed V and J ends, which lost 6 bases and 1 base, there was a span of 16 bases. The CDR3 spells CASSPQGGLAKNIQYF. CDR3 sequence (DNA): TGTGCCAGTAGCCCTCAGGGGGGCTTGGCCAAAAACATTCAGTACTTC.

CDR3 DNA: TGTGCCACCGCCTCCAGTTCTGGGGCCAACGTCCTGACTTTC. Amino acids: CATASSSGANVLTF. The chain is built from TRBV19 and TRBJ2-6; no firm D call. This CDR3 is built from 14 residues. The germline V and J ends were trimmed by 10 bases and 1 base, with 11 bases remaining between them. CDR1 is LNHDA and CDR2 is SQIVND in the germline V gene (reference sequence).

This chain connects TRBV7-9 to TRBJ1-2; D unclear. Germline CDR1 SEHNR, CDR2 FQNEAQ (reference sequence). The CDR3 contains 15 residues. Trimming took 4 bases from V and 1 from J, leaving 13 bases between them. CDR3 nucleotides: TGTGCCAGCAGCTCCCGGGAGCAGGTTAACTATGGCTACACCTTC. Its protein product is CASSSREQVNYGYTF.

The chain recombines TRBV13 with TRBJ1-4, with 7 bases identical to TRBD1. The CDR3 has 14 residues. CDR1 is PRHDT and CDR2 is FYEKMQ in the germline V gene (reference sequence). J gave up 8 bases and V 5 bases, and 8 bases lay outside the gene matches. The CDR3 is CASSRNRGGEKLFF. As DNA, the CDR3 is TGTGCCAGCAGCCGAAACAGGGGAGGCGAAAAACTGTTTTTT.